One T cell receptor beta chain is described in this entry. Repertoires were generated with immunoSEQ multiplex PCR, while TCRdb's copy carries only in-frame clones and drops some. The sample yields about 48,000 clones, approximately 90% seen once. This record comes from a study of OX40 agonist ivuxolimab in advanced cancers. In germline, CDR1 is SGHNT, CDR2 YYREEE (reference sequence). CDR3 size: 16 residues. V shed 0 bases and J shed 8 bases, with 18 bases lying between them. The TCR comes from an adult with an advanced solid tumor such as melanoma, head and neck, liver or kidney cancer. The sample was CD4+ or CD8+ T cells sorted from blood, taken in a trial of the OX40 agonist ivuxolimab. The V gene is TRBV5-4, the J gene TRBJ2-1; no firm D call. The CDR3 region is CASSLVASTPWHEQFF. The CDR3 coding sequence is TGTGCCAGCAGCTTGGTGGCGTCAACACCGTGGCATGAGCAGTTCTTC.